This T cell receptor beta chain was recovered during a study of cytomegalovirus exposure and HLA in healthy donors. PCR primers comprised 60 Vbeta and 13 Jbeta primers. The table came from immunoSEQ multiplex PCR; TCRdb's copy has only in-frame clones and leaves some out. The repertoire has 150,000 to 200,000 clones, roughly 85% of them found once; the top ten carry around 15%. In its sample, this clone was seen a few times. While unrecorded immune exposures were likely, the donors were nominally healthy when sampled. The CDR3 totals 18 residues. The germline gives CDR1 SGDLS, CDR2 YYNGEE. After removal of 4 bases from V and 5 bases from J, the junction contained 14 bases not matched to a gene.

V is TRBV9 and J is TRBJ2-3; 12 bases map to TRBD2. The sample consisted of PBMCs. The clonotype comes from a man in his fifties in good health and CMV-seropositive. CDR3: CASSPSSSSGGALDTQYF. As DNA, the CDR3 is TGTGCCAGCAGCCCCTCCTCCTCTAGCGGGGGGGCCTTAGATACGCAGTATTTT.